This entry lists 3 T cell receptor beta chains sequenced from one sample in a study of cytomegalovirus exposure and HLA in healthy donors. TCRdb's table, derived via immunoSEQ multiplex PCR, lists solely in-frame clones and lacks some. The table has just under 65,000 clones, 95% seen once; the top ten hold over 6%. The specimen was PBMCs. These TCRs come from a woman younger than 30 in good health and CMV-seropositive.

The chain links TRBV5-1 to TRBJ2-3, with D perhaps matching TRBD1 (5 bases). Looked up from germline, CDR1 is SGHRS and CDR2 is YFSETQ. This CDR3 comprises 15 residues. V was trimmed by 0 bases and J by 4 bases, leaving 12 bases between them. The CDR3 nucleotides are TGCGCCAGCAGCTTGGGAGCAGGGATGTCAGATACGCAGTATTTT. Encoded protein: CASSLGAGMSDTQYF.

V usage is TRBV6-1 and J usage is TRBJ2-2; no clear D gene. The CDR3 is made up of 14 amino acids. V lost 7 bases and J lost 0, with 9 bases in between. Germline-derived CDR1 and CDR2 are MNHNS and SASEGT. The CDR3 nucleotides are TGTGCCAGCACGAGTGTTGCGAACACCGGGGAGCTGTTTTTT. This sequence encodes CASTSVANTGELFF.

The chain employs TRBV18 and TRBJ2-2; tentatively, D is TRBD2 (7 bases). Trimming pared 5 bases from V and 5 bases from J, leaving 18 bases between. Germline lookup yields CDR1 KGHSH and CDR2 LQKENI. The CDR3 contains 16 residues. The CDR3, as DNA: TGTGCCAGCTCAGCGGGGGCGCCACGAGGGACCGGGGAGCTGTTTTTT. Amino acid sequence: CASSAGAPRGTGELFF. The entire variable domain, with the rest obtained from reference TRBV18 and TRBJ2-2, is as follows: NAGVMQNPRHLVRRRGQEARLRCSPMKGHSHVYWYRQLPEEGLKFMVYLQKENIIDESGMPKERFSAEFPKEGPSILRIQQVVRGDSAAYFCASSAGAPRGTGELFFGEGSRLTVL.